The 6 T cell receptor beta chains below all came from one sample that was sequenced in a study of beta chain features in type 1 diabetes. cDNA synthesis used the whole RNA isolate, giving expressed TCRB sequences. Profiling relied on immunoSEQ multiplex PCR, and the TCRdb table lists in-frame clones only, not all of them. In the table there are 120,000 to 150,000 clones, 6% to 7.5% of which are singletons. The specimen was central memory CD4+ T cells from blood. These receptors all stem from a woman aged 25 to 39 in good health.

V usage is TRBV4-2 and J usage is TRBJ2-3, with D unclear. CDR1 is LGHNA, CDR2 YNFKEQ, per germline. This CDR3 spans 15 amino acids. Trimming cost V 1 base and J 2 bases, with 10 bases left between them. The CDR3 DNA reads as TGTGCCAGCAGCCAAGGTTCACTTGACACAGATACGCAGTATTTT. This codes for CASSQGSLDTDTQYF.

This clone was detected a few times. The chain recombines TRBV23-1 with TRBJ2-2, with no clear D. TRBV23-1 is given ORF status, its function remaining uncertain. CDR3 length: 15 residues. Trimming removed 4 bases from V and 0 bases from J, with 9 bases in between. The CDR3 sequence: CASSPAEPNTGELFF. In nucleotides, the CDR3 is TGCGCCAGCAGTCCGGCGGAACCGAACACCGGGGAGCTGTTTTTT.

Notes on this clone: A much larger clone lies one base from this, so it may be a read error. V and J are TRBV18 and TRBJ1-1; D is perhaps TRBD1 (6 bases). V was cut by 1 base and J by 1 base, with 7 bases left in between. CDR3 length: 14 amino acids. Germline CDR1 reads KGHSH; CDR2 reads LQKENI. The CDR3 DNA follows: TGTGCCAGCTCACCACTGGGACAGAACACTGAAGCTTTCTTT. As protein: CASSPLGQNTEAFF. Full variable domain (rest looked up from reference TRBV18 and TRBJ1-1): NAGVMQNPRHLVRRRGQEARLRCSPMKGHSHVYWYRQLPEEGLKFMVYLQKENIIDESGMPKERFSAEFPKEGPSILRIQQVVRGDSAAYFCASSPLGQNTEAFFGQGTRLTVV.

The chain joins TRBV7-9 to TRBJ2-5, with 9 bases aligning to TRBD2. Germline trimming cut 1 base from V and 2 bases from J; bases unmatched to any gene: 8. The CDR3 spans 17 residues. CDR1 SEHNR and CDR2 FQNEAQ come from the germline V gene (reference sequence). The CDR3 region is CASSLGSGAGGQETQYF. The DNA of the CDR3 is TGTGCCAGCAGCTTAGGGTCGGGAGCGGGAGGACAAGAGACCCAGTACTTC.

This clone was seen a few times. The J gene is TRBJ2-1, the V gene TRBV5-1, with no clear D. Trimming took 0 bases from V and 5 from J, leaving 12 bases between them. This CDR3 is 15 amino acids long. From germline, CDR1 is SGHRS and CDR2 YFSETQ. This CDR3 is CASSLAGSPNNEQFF. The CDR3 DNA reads TGCGCCAGCAGCTTGGCTGGTAGCCCTAACAATGAGCAGTTCTTC.

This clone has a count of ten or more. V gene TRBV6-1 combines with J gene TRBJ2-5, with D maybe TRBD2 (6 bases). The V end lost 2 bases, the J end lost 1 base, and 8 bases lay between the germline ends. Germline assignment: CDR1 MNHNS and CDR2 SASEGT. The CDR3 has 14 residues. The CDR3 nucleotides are TGTGCCAGCAGTGAAACGGGAGTCCAAGAGACCCAGTACTTC. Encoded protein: CASSETGVQETQYF.